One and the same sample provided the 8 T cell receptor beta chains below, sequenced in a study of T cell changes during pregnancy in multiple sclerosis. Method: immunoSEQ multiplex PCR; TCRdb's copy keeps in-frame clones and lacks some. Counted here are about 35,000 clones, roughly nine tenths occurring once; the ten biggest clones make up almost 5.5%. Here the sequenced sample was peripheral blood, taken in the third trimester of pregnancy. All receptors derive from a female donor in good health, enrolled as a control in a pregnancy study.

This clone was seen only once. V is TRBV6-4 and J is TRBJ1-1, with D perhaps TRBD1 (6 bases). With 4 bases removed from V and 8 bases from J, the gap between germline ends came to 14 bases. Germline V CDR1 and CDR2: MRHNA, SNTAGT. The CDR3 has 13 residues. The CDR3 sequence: CASSAREGGEAFF. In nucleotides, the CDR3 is TGTGCCAGCAGTGCTCGGGAGGGGGGCGAAGCTTTCTTT.

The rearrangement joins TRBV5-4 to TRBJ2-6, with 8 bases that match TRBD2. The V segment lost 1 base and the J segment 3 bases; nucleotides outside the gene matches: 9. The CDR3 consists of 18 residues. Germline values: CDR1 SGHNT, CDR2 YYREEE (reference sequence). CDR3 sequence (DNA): TGTGCCAGCAGCTTGTTATCCGGGGGGGCCGGTGGGGCCAACGTCCTGACTTTC. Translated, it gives CASSLLSGGAGGANVLTF.

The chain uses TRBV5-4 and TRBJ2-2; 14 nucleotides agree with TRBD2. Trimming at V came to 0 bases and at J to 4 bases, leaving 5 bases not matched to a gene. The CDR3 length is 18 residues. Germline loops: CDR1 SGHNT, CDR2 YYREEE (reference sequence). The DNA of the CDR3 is TGTGCCAGCAGCTTGGGACTAGCGGGGGGGCAGGGCACCGGGGAGCTGTTTTTT. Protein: CASSLGLAGGQGTGELFF.

The CDR3 DNA is TGCGCCAGCAGCGCTTCCGGACTAGCGGGGGGGCAGGGCACAGATACGCAGTATTTT. It encodes CASSASGLAGGQGTDTQYF. The chain couples TRBV5-1 to TRBJ2-3; TRBD2 agrees at 15 bases. V lost 4 bases, J lost 1 base, and 10 bases stayed unmatched. The CDR3 has 19 amino acids. Germline lookup yields CDR1 SGHRS and CDR2 YFSETQ.

CDR3 nucleotide sequence: TGTGCCAGCAGCTTGGTTCAGGGAGGTCAGCCCCAGCATTTT. Protein sequence: CASSLVQGGQPQHF. The rearrangement links TRBV5-5 to TRBJ1-5, with D tentatively TRBD1 (5 bases). V lost 0 bases to trimming and J lost 6 bases, with 10 bases between them. This CDR3 is built from 14 residues. Germline V lookup: CDR1 SGHKS, CDR2 YYEKEE (reference sequence).

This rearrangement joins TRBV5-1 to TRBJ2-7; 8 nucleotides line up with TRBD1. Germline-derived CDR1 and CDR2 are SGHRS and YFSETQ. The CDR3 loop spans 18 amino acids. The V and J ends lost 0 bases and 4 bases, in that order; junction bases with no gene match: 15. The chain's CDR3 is CASSLGPYPTGEVYEQYF. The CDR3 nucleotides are TGCGCCAGCAGCTTGGGCCCCTATCCGACAGGGGAGGTTTACGAGCAGTACTTC.

The chain's CDR3 is CASRLWLSETQYF. DNA of the CDR3: TGTGCCAGCCGCCTTTGGCTGTCCGAGACCCAGTACTTC. The V gene is TRBV5-4, the J gene TRBJ2-5; D not certain. Trimming took 7 bases from V and 5 from J, leaving 15 bases between them. From germline, CDR1 is SGHNT and CDR2 YYREEE (reference sequence). The length of the CDR3 is 13 residues. The full variable domain, its missing parts supplied by reference TRBV5-4 and TRBJ2-5, is ETGVTQSPTHLIKTRGQQVTLRCSSQSGHNTVSWYQQALGQGPQFIFQYYREEENGRGNFPPRFSGLQFPNYSSELNVNALELDDSALYLCASRLWLSETQYFGPGTRLLVL.

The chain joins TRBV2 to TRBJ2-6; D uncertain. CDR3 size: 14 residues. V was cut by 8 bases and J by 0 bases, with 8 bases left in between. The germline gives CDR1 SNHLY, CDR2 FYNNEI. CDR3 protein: CASYSLSGANVLTF. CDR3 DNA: TGTGCCAGCTACAGTCTCTCTGGGGCCAACGTCCTGACTTTC.